These 8 T cell receptor beta chains were all obtained from the same sample, sequenced in a study of cytomegalovirus exposure and HLA in healthy donors. With 60 Vbeta and 13 Jbeta primers, the PCR was carried out. Libraries were prepared by immunoSEQ multiplex PCR; TCRdb keeps only in-frame clonotypes and omits some of them. The sample contains about 150,000 clones, about four fifths of which appear only once. Material: PBMCs. Every receptor here comes from a woman aged 40 to 50 in good health and CMV-seropositive.

The DNA of the CDR3 is TGTGCCACCAGCAGAGATAAAACAGTTAATGAAAAACTGTTTTTT. Amino acid sequence: CATSRDKTVNEKLFF. V and J are TRBV15 and TRBJ1-4; no firm D call. The CDR3 loop spans 15 amino acids. Germline V gene sequence: CDR1 LNHNV, CDR2 YYDKDF (reference sequence). V gave up 0 bases and J gave up 4 bases, with 9 bases separating them. Drawing the rest from reference TRBV15 and TRBJ1-4, the complete variable domain is DAMVIQNPRYQVTQFGKPVTLSCSQTLNHNVMYWYQQKSSQAPKLLFHYYDKDFNNEADTPDNFQSRRPNTSFCFLDIRSPGLGDTAMYLCATSRDKTVNEKLFFGSGTQLSVL.

V and J are TRBV5-1 and TRBJ2-1, with a weak D call TRBD2 (5 bases). V lost 4 bases and J 9 bases, leaving 14 bases between the germline ends. This CDR3 comprises 13 residues. Germline CDR1 reads SGHRS; CDR2 reads YFSETQ. CDR3 region: CASSISGGLEQFF. In DNA form, the CDR3 reads TGCGCCAGCAGCATATCCGGAGGACTTGAGCAGTTCTTC.

Notes on this clone: The sample holds other DNA sequences that translate to the same CDR3. The V call is TRBV9, the J call TRBJ2-1, with 13 bases matching TRBD2. J lost 4 bases, V lost 3 bases, and 1 base had no gene match. This CDR3 is 15 amino acids long. Germline V lookup: CDR1 SGDLS, CDR2 YYNGEE. The CDR3 region has the DNA TGTGCCAGCAGCGCGGGACTAGCGGGGTACAATGAGCAGTTCTTC. Amino acid sequence: CASSAGLAGYNEQFF.

The chain carries TRBV5-1 and TRBJ2-5; D is ambiguous. This CDR3 is 14 amino acids long. Germline V CDR1 and CDR2: SGHRS, YFSETQ. Between the trimmed V and J ends, which lost 0 bases and 3 bases, there was a span of 9 bases. The CDR3 protein is CASSLGGGKETQYF. The CDR3 bases are TGCGCCAGCAGCTTGGGAGGTGGAAAAGAGACCCAGTACTTC. The entire variable domain, with the rest obtained from reference TRBV5-1 and TRBJ2-5, is as follows: KAGVTQTPRYLIKTRGQQVTLSCSPISGHRSVSWYQQTPGQGLQFLFEYFSETQRNKGNFPGRFSGRQFSNSRSEMNVSTLELGDSALYLCASSLGGGKETQYFGPGTRLLVL.

V is TRBV4-3 and J is TRBJ2-3; TRBD1 aligns across 10 bases. V shed 4 bases and J 1 base; nucleotides not matched to a gene: 8. CDR1 and CDR2 (germline): LGHNA, YSLEER. CDR3 length: 17 amino acids. The CDR3 reads CASSPGDRGWGTDTQYF. The CDR3, as DNA: TGCGCCAGCAGCCCTGGGGACAGGGGATGGGGCACAGATACGCAGTATTTT.

The genes are TRBV11-2 and TRBJ2-1; possible D gene TRBD2, 6 bases. The CDR3 sequence is 17 residues long. Germline V gene data show CDR1 as SGHAT and CDR2 as FQNNGV. Trimming shortened V by 6 bases and J by 10 bases, and 28 bases separated the two germline ends. CDR3 sequence (DNA): TGTGCCAGCAGTTCTAGGGGATCGGGACTCGCAAGTCAGGAGCAGTTCTTC. This encodes CASSSRGSGLASQEQFF.

This CDR3 reads CASSPTVEGMVFF. The CDR3 coding sequence is TGTGCCAGCTCACCAACCGTGGAGGGTATGGTGTTTTTT. The chain recombines TRBV18 with TRBJ1-4; no definite D call. Germline V gene lookup returns CDR1 KGHSH and CDR2 LQKENI. Trimming pared 2 bases from V and 15 bases from J, leaving 16 bases between. The CDR3 runs 13 residues.

The chain employs TRBV27 and TRBJ1-1, with unresolved D. CDR1 is MNHEY, CDR2 SMNVEV, per germline (reference sequence). With 10 bases removed from V and 2 bases from J, the gap between germline ends came to 14 bases. CDR3 size: 13 residues. DNA of the CDR3: TGTGCCATTAGTCGGACGGGAAACACTGAAGCTTTCTTT. It encodes CAISRTGNTEAFF.